This T cell receptor (beta chain) was documented in a study of neurological immune-mediated disorders. In this sample, this clonotype turned up many times. One end of the junction varies from germline; a read error may be responsible. The time point: longitudinal time-point 1 (baseline). TCRdb reprocessed the 5' RACE reads with MiXCR, giving one entry per CDR3 protein. The sample holds about 49,000 distinct CDR3 sequences; more than 8.5% are singletons and the top ten take under 2%. CDR3 length equals 11 residues. Germline assignment: CDR1 SGHTA and CDR2 FQGNSA. The rearrangement uses TRBV7-2 and TRBJ2-3; D call uncertain. Sequencing was carried out using PBMCs. The clonotype was recovered from a woman in her thirties or forties in good health. CDR3 coding DNA: TGTGCCAGCAGCTTAGACCGCGCTTTGCATTTT. Translating it yields CASSLDRALHF.